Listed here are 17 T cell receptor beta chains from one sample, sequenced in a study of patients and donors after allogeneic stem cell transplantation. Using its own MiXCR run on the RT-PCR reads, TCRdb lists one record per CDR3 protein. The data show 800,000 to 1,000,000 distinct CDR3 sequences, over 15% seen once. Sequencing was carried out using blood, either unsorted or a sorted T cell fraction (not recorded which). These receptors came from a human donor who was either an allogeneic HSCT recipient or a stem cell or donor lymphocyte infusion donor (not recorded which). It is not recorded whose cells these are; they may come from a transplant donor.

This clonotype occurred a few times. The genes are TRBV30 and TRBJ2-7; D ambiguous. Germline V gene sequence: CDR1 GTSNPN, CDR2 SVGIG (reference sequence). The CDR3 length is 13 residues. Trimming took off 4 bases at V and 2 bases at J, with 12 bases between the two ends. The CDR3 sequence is CAWTAPGTYEQYF. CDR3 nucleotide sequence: TGTGCCTGGACTGCCCCTGGGACCTACGAGCAGTACTTC.

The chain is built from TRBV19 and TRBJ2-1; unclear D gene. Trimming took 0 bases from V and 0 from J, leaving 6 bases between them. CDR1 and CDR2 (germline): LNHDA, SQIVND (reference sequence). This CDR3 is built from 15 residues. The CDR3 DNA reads TGTGCCAGTAGTATAGAAGGGATCTCCTACAATGAGCAGTTCTTC. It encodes CASSIEGISYNEQFF.

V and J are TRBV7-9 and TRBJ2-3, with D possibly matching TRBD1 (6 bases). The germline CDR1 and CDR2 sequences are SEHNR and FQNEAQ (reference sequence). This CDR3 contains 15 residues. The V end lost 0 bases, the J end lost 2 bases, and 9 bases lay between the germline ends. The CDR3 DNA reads TGTGCCAGCAGCTTAGCCGGACAGCCCACAGATACGCAGTATTTT. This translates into CASSLAGQPTDTQYF.

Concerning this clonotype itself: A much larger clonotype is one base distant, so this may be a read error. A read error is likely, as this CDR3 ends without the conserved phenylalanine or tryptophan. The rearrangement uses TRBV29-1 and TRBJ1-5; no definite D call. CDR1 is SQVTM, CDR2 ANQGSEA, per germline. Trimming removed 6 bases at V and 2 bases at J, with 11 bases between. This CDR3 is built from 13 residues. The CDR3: CSVSGQGNQPQHS. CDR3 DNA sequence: TGCAGCGTGTCGGGTCAGGGCAATCAGCCCCAGCATTCT.

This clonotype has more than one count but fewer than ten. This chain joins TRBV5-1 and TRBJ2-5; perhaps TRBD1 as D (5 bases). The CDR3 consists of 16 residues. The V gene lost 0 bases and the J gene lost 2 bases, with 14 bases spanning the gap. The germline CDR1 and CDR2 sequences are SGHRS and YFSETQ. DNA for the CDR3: TGCGCCAGCAGCTTGGACTTTGGGGCAGAACAAGAGACCCAGTACTTC. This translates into CASSLDFGAEQETQYF.

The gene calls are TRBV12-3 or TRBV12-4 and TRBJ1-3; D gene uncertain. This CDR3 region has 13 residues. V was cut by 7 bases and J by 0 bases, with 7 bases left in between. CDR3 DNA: TGTGCCAGCATTGCCCGCTCTGGAAACACCATATATTTT. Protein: CASIARSGNTIYF.

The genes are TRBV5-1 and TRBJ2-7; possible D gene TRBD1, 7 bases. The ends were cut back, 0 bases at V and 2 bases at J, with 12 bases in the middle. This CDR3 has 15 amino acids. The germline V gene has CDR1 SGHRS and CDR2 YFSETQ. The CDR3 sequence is CASSLETGRPYEQYF. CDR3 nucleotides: TGCGCCAGCAGCTTGGAGACAGGGAGGCCCTACGAGCAGTACTTC. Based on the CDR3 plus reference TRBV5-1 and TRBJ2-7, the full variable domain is KAGVTQTPRYLIKTRGQQVTLSCSPISGHRSVSWYQQTPGQGLQFLFEYFSETQRNKGNFPGRFSGRQFSNSRSEMNVSTLELGDSALYLCASSLETGRPYEQYFGPGTRLTVT.

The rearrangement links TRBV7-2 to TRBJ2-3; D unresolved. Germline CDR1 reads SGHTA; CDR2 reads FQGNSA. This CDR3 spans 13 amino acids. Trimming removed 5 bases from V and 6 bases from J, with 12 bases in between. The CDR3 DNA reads TGTGCCAGCAGCGGGCGACCAGCGGATACGCAGTATTTT. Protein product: CASSGRPADTQYF. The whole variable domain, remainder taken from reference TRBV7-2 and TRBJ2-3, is GAGVSQSPSNKVTEKGKDVELRCDPISGHTALYWYRQSLGQGLEFLIYFQGNSAPDKSGLPSDRFSAERTGGSVSTLTIQRTQQEDSAVYLCASSGRPADTQYFGPGTRLTVL.

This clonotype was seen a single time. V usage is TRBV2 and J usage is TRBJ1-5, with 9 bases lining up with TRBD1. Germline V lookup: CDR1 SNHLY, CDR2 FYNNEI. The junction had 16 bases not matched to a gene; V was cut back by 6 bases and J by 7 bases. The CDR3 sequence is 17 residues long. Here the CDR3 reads CASRFYSDRGAGQPQHF. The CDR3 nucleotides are TGTGCCAGCAGATTCTATTCGGACAGGGGAGCAGGGCAGCCCCAGCATTTT.

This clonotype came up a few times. The CDR3 DNA follows: TGTGCCAGCAGTTTATCGACGCAGGGTTCCCGGAAAGAAAAACTGTTTTTT. Amino acids: CASSLSTQGSRKEKLFF. The chain links TRBV27 to TRBJ1-4; a weak D match, TRBD1 (5 bases). The V end was cut by 0 bases, the J end by 8 bases, with 19 bases between. CDR1 and CDR2 (germline): MNHEY, SMNVEV (reference sequence). There are 17 residues in the CDR3.

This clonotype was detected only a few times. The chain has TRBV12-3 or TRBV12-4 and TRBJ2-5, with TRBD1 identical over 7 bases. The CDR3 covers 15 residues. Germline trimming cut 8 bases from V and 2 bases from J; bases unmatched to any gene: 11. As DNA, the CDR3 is TGTGCCAGCCGGGCGAGGGACAGCCGTCAAGAGACCCAGTACTTC. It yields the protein CASRARDSRQETQYF.

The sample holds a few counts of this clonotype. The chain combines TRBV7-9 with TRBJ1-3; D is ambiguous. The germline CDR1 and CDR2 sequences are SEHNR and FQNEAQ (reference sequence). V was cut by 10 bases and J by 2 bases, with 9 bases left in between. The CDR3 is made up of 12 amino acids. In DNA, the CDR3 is TGTGCCAACCCTACGGCTGGAAACACCATATATTTT. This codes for CANPTAGNTIYF.

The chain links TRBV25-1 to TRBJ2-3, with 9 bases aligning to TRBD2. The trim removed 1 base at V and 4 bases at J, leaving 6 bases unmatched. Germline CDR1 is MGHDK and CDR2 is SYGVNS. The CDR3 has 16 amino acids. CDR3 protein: CASSEWVAGVPDTQYF. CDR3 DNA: TGTGCCAGCAGTGAATGGGTAGCGGGGGTTCCAGATACGCAGTATTTT.

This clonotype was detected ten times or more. CDR3 sequence: CASSLGEAAYRGNQPQHF. Here the CDR3 DNA reads TGTGCCAGCAGTTTAGGGGAGGCAGCTTACAGAGGTAATCAGCCCCAGCATTTT. The chain links TRBV12-3 or TRBV12-4 to TRBJ1-5; no firm D call. The CDR3 runs to 18 residues. Deletions cut 1 base from V and 4 bases from J, with 20 bases between.

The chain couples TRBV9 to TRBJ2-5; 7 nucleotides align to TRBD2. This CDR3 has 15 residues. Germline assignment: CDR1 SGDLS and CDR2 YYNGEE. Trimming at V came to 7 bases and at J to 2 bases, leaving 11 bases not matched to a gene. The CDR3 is CASRSGNSDQETQYF. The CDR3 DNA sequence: TGTGCCAGCCGAAGCGGGAACTCCGATCAAGAGACCCAGTACTTC.

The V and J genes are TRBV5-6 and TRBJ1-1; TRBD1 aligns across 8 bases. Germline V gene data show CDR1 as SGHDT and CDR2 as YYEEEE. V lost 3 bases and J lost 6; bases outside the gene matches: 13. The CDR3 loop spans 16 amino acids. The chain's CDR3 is CASSYLQGAFGAEAFF. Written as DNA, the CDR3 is TGTGCCAGCAGCTATCTCCAGGGGGCTTTTGGGGCTGAAGCTTTCTTT. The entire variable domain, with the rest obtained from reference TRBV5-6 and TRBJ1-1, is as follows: DAGVTQSPTHLIKTRGQQVTLRCSPKSGHDTVSWYQQALGQGPQFIFQYYEEEERQRGNFPDRFSGHQFPNYSSELNVNALLLGDSALYLCASSYLQGAFGAEAFFGQGTRLTVV.

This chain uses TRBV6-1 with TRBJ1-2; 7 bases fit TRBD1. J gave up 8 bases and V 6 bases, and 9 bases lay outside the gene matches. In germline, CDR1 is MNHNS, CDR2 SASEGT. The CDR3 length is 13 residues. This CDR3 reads CASSTGQPGGYTF. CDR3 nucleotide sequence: TGTGCCAGCAGCACGGGACAGCCGGGGGGCTACACCTTC.